Sequencing of this T cell receptor beta chain was carried out in a study of blood T cell repertoires in COVID-19. The CDR3 covers 18 residues. The germline CDR1 and CDR2 sequences are MGHRA and YSYEKL. Trimming stripped 0 bases from V and 6 bases from J, with 24 bases between. The repertoire was sequenced with immunoSEQ multiplex PCR; TCRdb's copy has only in-frame clones and lacks some. The sample consists of 310,000 or so clones, 87% of them appearing once. Either two negative PCRs, clearance, or symptom resolution qualified Cohort 3 donors as recovered. The sequencing input was PBMCs or T cells enriched from blood (not recorded which). This TCR came from a woman aged 25 to 39 who had recovered from COVID-19. The chain carries TRBV4-1 and TRBJ2-7; perhaps TRBD1 as D (5 bases). CDR3 loop: CASSQDAPGWVLGREQYF. CDR3 DNA sequence: TGCGCCAGCAGCCAAGATGCACCTGGGTGGGTCCTGGGGCGCGAGCAGTACTTC.